The 21 T cell receptor beta chains in this list originate from one sample, sequenced in a study of cytomegalovirus exposure and HLA in healthy donors. The PCR made use of 60 Vbeta and 13 Jbeta primers. Here immunoSEQ multiplex PCR was the method, and the copy in TCRdb shows in-frame clones only, minus some. The sample holds some 200,000 clones, under 70% seen once. The sample comprised PBMCs. The source of these receptors is a man aged 40-49 years in good health and CMV-seropositive.

This clone was seen a few times. This rearrangement joins TRBV5-1 to TRBJ1-1; D unclear. V was clipped by 5 bases and J by 0 bases, with 11 bases between them. This CDR3 has 14 residues. Germline loops: CDR1 SGHRS, CDR2 YFSETQ. The CDR3 DNA reads TGCGCCAGCAGGTCGGGTAGCCTGAACACTGAAGCTTTCTTT. It yields the protein CASRSGSLNTEAFF.

The gene calls are TRBV7-2 and TRBJ1-6; 7 bases map to TRBD1. The CDR3 runs to 16 residues. Germline V CDR1 and CDR2: SGHTA, FQGNSA. V shed 4 bases, J shed 7 bases, and the junction held 10 bases outside the gene matches. The CDR3 DNA follows: TGTGCCAGCAGCTCCATTACCGGGACAGCCAATTCACCCCTCCACTTT. Translated: CASSSITGTANSPLHF.

The rearrangement links TRBV18 to TRBJ1-2; 11 nucleotides align to TRBD1. Looked up from germline, CDR1 is KGHSH and CDR2 is LQKENI. The trim removed 6 bases at V and 2 bases at J, leaving 11 bases unmatched. The CDR3 spans 17 residues. The CDR3 loop reads CASSPPGTGGLNYGYTF. As DNA, the CDR3 is TGTGCCAGCTCCCCTCCAGGGACAGGGGGACTGAACTATGGCTACACCTTC.

The chain joins TRBV4-1 to TRBJ1-3, with 8 bases that match TRBD1. CDR3 length: 15 amino acids. CDR1 MGHRA and CDR2 YSYEKL come from the germline V gene. Germline trimming cut 3 bases from V and 6 bases from J; bases unmatched to any gene: 7. The CDR3 sequence is CASSQRTGPKNTIYF. DNA of the CDR3: TGCGCCAGCAGCCAGAGGACAGGGCCGAAAAACACCATATATTTT.

The CDR3 nucleotides read TGCGCCAGCAGCGAGCTAGCGGGGACAGATACGCAGTATTTT. Protein product: CASSELAGTDTQYF. J is TRBJ2-3 and V is TRBV5-1, with TRBD2 matching over 9 bases. Germline-derived CDR1 and CDR2 are SGHRS and YFSETQ. The CDR3 runs 14 residues. V was clipped by 4 bases and J by 3 bases; unmatched bases: 3.

This clone appeared once. This rearrangement joins TRBV5-1 to TRBJ2-1; 7 positions match TRBD2. The germline V gene has CDR1 SGHRS and CDR2 YFSETQ. CDR3 length equals 16 residues. Losses at the gene ends were 0 bases for V and 6 bases for J; bases not matched to a gene: 9. CDR3 bases: TGCGCCAGCAGCTTGGCCGTGAGCGGGGTAAGCAATGAGCAGTTCTTC. Translating it yields CASSLAVSGVSNEQFF. The whole variable domain, remainder taken from reference TRBV5-1 and TRBJ2-1, is KAGVTQTPRYLIKTRGQQVTLSCSPISGHRSVSWYQQTPGQGLQFLFEYFSETQRNKGNFPGRFSGRQFSNSRSEMNVSTLELGDSALYLCASSLAVSGVSNEQFFGPGTRLTVL.

This sequence joins TRBV10-3 and TRBJ1-3; D is perhaps TRBD1 (5 bases). The CDR3 contains 18 residues. The germline gives CDR1 ENHRY, CDR2 SYGVKD. Trimming left V 10 bases short and J 2 bases short, with 27 bases between. CDR3 nucleotide sequence: TGTGCCACCGCCTCAGTGGACACCGCCCGCCCGGCTGGAAACACCATATATTTT. Translated: CATASVDTARPAGNTIYF.

This clone came up a few times. The rearrangement uses TRBV29-1 and TRBJ2-2; TRBD2 is a possible D gene (5 bases). CDR1 is SQVTM, CDR2 ANQGSEA, per germline. V lost 7 bases, J lost 1 base, and 10 bases lay in between. The CDR3 length is 13 residues. CDR3 bases: TGCAGCGCCATCCGGGGGAACACCGGGGAGCTGTTTTTT. Amino acid sequence: CSAIRGNTGELFF.

J is TRBJ1-2 and V is TRBV5-1, with 8 positions matching TRBD1. In germline, CDR1 is SGHRS, CDR2 YFSETQ. CDR3 size: 14 residues. The V segment lost 7 bases and the J segment 4 bases; nucleotides outside the gene matches: 9. The CDR3 reads CASGSDREGYGYTF. The CDR3 DNA reads TGCGCCAGCGGATCGGACAGGGAGGGCTATGGCTACACCTTC.

V is TRBV27 and J is TRBJ2-5, with D perhaps TRBD1 (6 bases). Trimming stripped 5 bases from V and 5 bases from J, with 18 bases between. The V gene's germline CDR1 is MNHEY and CDR2 SMNVEV (reference sequence). The CDR3 is 15 residues long. CDR3 residues: CASSPRRQVLETQYF. The DNA for the CDR3 is TGTGCCAGCAGTCCGCGGCGACAGGTTCTCGAGACCCAGTACTTC.

The chain links TRBV7-9 to TRBJ1-1; D not certain. In germline, CDR1 is SEHNR, CDR2 FQNEAQ (reference sequence). This CDR3 is built from 13 residues. Between the trimmed V and J ends, which lost 7 bases and 4 bases, there was a span of 13 bases. CDR3 bases: TGTGCCAGCATCGCCGAGGCGGCCACTGAAGCTTTCTTT. This encodes CASIAEAATEAFF.

The chain has TRBV11-2 and TRBJ1-2, with no clear D. Germline values: CDR1 SGHAT, CDR2 FQNNGV. The V gene lost 2 bases and the J gene lost 4 bases, with 14 bases spanning the gap. CDR3 size: 15 residues. CDR3 in amino acids: CASSLSVHGSYGYTF. DNA for the CDR3: TGTGCCAGCAGCTTATCCGTCCATGGTAGCTATGGCTACACCTTC.

The V call is TRBV6-4, the J call TRBJ2-7; D is ambiguous. This CDR3 has 17 residues. Trimming pared 4 bases from V and 0 bases from J, leaving 19 bases between. Germline CDR1 MRHNA, CDR2 SNTAGT. The chain's CDR3 is CASSAAETQLDSYEQYF. The CDR3 bases are TGTGCCAGCAGTGCCGCAGAGACACAATTGGACTCCTACGAGCAGTACTTC.

The V gene is TRBV5-4, the J gene TRBJ2-1; maybe TRBD1 (5 bases). Germline V lookup: CDR1 SGHNT, CDR2 YYREEE (reference sequence). The CDR3 runs 15 residues. Trimming pared 6 bases from V and 4 bases from J, leaving 17 bases between. For the CDR3, the DNA is TGTGCCAGCACCCAAGGAAGGGGAACTTACAATGAGCAGTTCTTC. It encodes CASTQGRGTYNEQFF.

The sample holds a few counts of this clone. The chain uses TRBV5-1 and TRBJ2-7; perhaps TRBD2 as D (6 bases). CDR3 length: 13 amino acids. Per the germline V gene, CDR1 is SGHRS and CDR2 is YFSETQ. V dropped 4 bases and J dropped 2 bases, with 10 bases sitting between them. The DNA for the CDR3 is TGCGCCAGCAGCCGGGACTTTACCTACGAGCAGTACTTC. This translates into CASSRDFTYEQYF.

V gene TRBV19 combines with J gene TRBJ1-1; 8 positions match TRBD1. Looked up from germline, CDR1 is LNHDA and CDR2 is SQIVND (reference sequence). This CDR3 comprises 17 residues. J was trimmed by 1 base and V by 7 bases; bases with no gene match: 14. The CDR3 loop is CASTYVAGGSSNTEAFF. The CDR3 nucleotides read TGTGCCAGTACCTACGTGGCAGGGGGCTCATCGAACACTGAAGCTTTCTTT. The full variable domain, completed using reference TRBV19 and TRBJ1-1, is DGGITQSPKYLFRKEGQNVTLSCEQNLNHDAMYWYRQDPGQGLRLIYYSQIVNDFQKGDIAEGYSVSREKKESFPLTVTSAQKNPTAFYLCASTYVAGGSSNTEAFFGQGTRLTVV.

This clone is a singleton in its sample. The chain is built from TRBV7-6 and TRBJ2-7; 8 nucleotides agree with TRBD1. Looked up from germline, CDR1 is SGHVS and CDR2 is FNYEAQ. After removal of 5 bases from V and 2 bases from J, the junction contained 8 bases not matched to a gene. The CDR3 covers 15 residues. Here the CDR3 reads CASSPKQGVAYEQYF. The CDR3 DNA follows: TGTGCCAGCAGCCCTAAACAGGGGGTCGCCTACGAGCAGTACTTC.

The chain uses TRBV4-1 and TRBJ1-5, with D maybe TRBD1 (5 bases). There are 18 residues in the CDR3. V lost 3 bases and J lost 3, with 21 bases in between. Germline loops: CDR1 MGHRA, CDR2 YSYEKL. The CDR3 DNA reads TGCGCCAGCAGCCAGGTCATCGGAACGGGGGAGGACAATCAGCCCCAGCATTTT. Its protein is CASSQVIGTGEDNQPQHF.

The chain has TRBV6-1 and TRBJ1-5, with TRBD1 as a possible D gene (5 bases). The CDR3 consists of 18 residues. Trimming pared 3 bases from V and 3 bases from J, leaving 21 bases between. The V gene's germline CDR1 is MNHNS and CDR2 SASEGT. CDR3 nucleotides: TGTGCCAGCAGTGAGGTTTTCCCGGGAGGGGCTATCAATCAGCCCCAGCATTTT. Protein sequence: CASSEVFPGGAINQPQHF.

The chain couples TRBV9 to TRBJ2-3, with 8 bases aligning to TRBD2. Germline V gene data show CDR1 as SGDLS and CDR2 as YYNGEE. This CDR3 comprises 18 residues. V gave up 3 bases and J gave up 7 bases; unmatched junction bases: 19. This CDR3 reads CASSGALIGGATFNTQYF. The DNA for the CDR3 is TGTGCCAGCAGCGGGGCCCTGATCGGGGGGGCCACATTTAATACGCAGTATTTT. Full variable domain (remainder filled in from reference TRBV9 and TRBJ2-3): DSGVTQTPKHLITATGQRVTLRCSPRSGDLSVYWYQQSLDQGLQFLIQYYNGEERAKGNILERFSAQQFPDLHSELNLSSLELGDSALYFCASSGALIGGATFNTQYFGPGTRLTVL.

This clone was observed a few times. The chain employs TRBV6-5 and TRBJ2-2; no clear D. Germline V gene lookup returns CDR1 MNHEY and CDR2 SVGAGI. The V end lost 2 bases, the J end lost 6 bases, and 7 bases lay between the germline ends. The CDR3 length is 13 residues. This chain's CDR3 is CASSYRGSGELFF. Here the CDR3 DNA reads TGTGCCAGCAGTTACCGAGGCTCCGGGGAGCTGTTTTTT.